The 3 T cell receptor beta chains reported below all come from one sample, sequenced in a study of T-cell reconstitution after alpha-beta-depleted transplantation in children. Unique molecular identifiers were built into the TCRbeta library. TCRdb re-called the PCR reads through MiXCR, storing one row per CDR3 protein. The data contain 700,000 to 850,000 distinct CDR3 sequences, around 17% of them seen just once; the ten biggest clones take up under 6%. The sequencing here drew on PBMCs, mostly from graft donor cells, taken 360 days after TCRalphabeta/CD19-depleted stem cell transplant. The receptors were gathered from a male patient between 5 and 17 years old who had a stem cell transplant for acute lymphoblastic leukemia, so the T cells may come from the graft donor.

This clonotype was picked up a small number of times. The rearrangement joins TRBV5-1 to TRBJ2-7, with TRBD1 matching 9 bases. V trimming: 4 bases; J trimming: 9 bases; junction bases outside the gene matches: 17. From germline, CDR1 is SGHRS and CDR2 YFSETQ. CDR3 length equals 16 residues. The CDR3 bases are TGCGCCAGCAGCCTGGGGGGACAGGGTATCAGCAACTGGCAGTACTTC. Its translation is CASSLGGQGISNWQYF. The full variable domain, rest sourced from reference TRBV5-1 and TRBJ2-7, is KAGVTQTPRYLIKTRGQQVTLSCSPISGHRSVSWYQQTPGQGLQFLFEYFSETQRNKGNFPGRFSGRQFSNSRSEMNVSTLELGDSALYLCASSLGGQGISNWQYFGPGTRLTVT.

This clonotype has more than one count but fewer than ten. The chain has TRBV12-5 and TRBJ1-4; the match to TRBD1 covers 10 bases. Germline V gives CDR1 LGHNT, CDR2 FRNRAP. The CDR3 consists of 15 residues. The V and J ends lost 4 bases and 5 bases, in that order; junction bases with no gene match: 4. The CDR3 region is CASGSLGQGNEKLFF. The CDR3 DNA sequence: TGTGCTAGTGGTTCCCTGGGACAGGGGAATGAAAAACTGTTTTTT. Looking up the rest from reference TRBV12-5 and TRBJ1-4 gives the full variable domain: DARVTQTPRHKVTEMGQEVTMRCQPILGHNTVFWYRQTMMQGLELLAYFRNRAPLDDSGMPKDRFSAEMPDATLATLKIQPSEPRDSAVYFCASGSLGQGNEKLFFGSGTQLSVL.

The chain has TRBV11-2 and TRBJ2-7; 12 bases align to TRBD2. The J segment lost 2 bases and the V segment lost 5 bases, leaving 10 bases of the junction unmatched. The CDR3 loop spans 17 amino acids. The germline V gene has CDR1 SGHAT and CDR2 FQNNGV. CDR3 region: CASSPRLAGADTYEQYF. The CDR3 DNA reads TGTGCCAGCAGCCCGCGACTAGCGGGAGCTGATACCTACGAGCAGTACTTC.